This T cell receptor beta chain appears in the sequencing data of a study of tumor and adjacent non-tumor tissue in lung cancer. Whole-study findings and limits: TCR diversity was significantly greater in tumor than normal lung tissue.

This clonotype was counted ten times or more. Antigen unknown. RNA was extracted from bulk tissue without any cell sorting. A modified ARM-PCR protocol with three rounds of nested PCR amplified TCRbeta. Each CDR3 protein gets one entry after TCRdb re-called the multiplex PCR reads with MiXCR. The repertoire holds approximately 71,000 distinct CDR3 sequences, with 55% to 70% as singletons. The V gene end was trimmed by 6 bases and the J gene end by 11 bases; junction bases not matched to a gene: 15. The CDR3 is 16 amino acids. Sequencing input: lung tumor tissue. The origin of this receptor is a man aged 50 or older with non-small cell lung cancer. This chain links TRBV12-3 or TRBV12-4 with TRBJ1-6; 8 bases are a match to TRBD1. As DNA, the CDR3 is TGTGCCAGCAGCAGGGCCGGACAGGGCGTACCTACACCCCTCCACTTT. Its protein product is CASSRAGQGVPTPLHF.